These 11 T cell receptor beta chains were all obtained from the same sample, sequenced in a study of blood T cell repertoires in COVID-19. TCRdb keeps only in-frame clones here, not all; method: immunoSEQ multiplex PCR. Among 160,000 or so clones, over 75% were seen once, and the ten largest hold around 5.9%. The sequenced sample consisted of PBMCs or T cells enriched from blood (not recorded which). Receptors originate from a middle-aged man who had recovered from COVID-19.

This chain joins TRBV5-6 and TRBJ2-7; D is possibly TRBD1 (5 bases). CDR3 size: 13 residues. Germline V gene data show CDR1 as SGHDT and CDR2 as YYEEEE. V was pared by 2 bases and J by 3 bases, with 9 bases between. CDR3 DNA sequence: TGTGCCAGCAGCTTTGTCGACAGCTACGAGCAGTACGTC. Translating gives CASSFVDSYEQYV.

This sequence joins TRBV18 and TRBJ2-7; D is possibly TRBD2 (6 bases). CDR1 is KGHSH, CDR2 LQKENI, per germline. The CDR3 length is 12 residues. Trimming shortened V by 5 bases and J by 6 bases, and 11 bases separated the two germline ends. The CDR3 nucleotides read TGTGCCAGCTCAGCCCTGGAGGGCGAGCAGTACGTC. The encoded protein is CASSALEGEQYV.

V gene TRBV18 combines with J gene TRBJ1-5; 7 nucleotides match TRBD1. V lost 2 bases to trimming and J lost 2 bases; unmatched junction nucleotides: 3. CDR1 is KGHSH and CDR2 is LQKENI in the germline V gene. The CDR3 runs to 15 residues. The CDR3 region is CASSPETGGNQPQHF. CDR3 DNA sequence: TGTGCCAGCTCACCAGAAACAGGGGGCAATCAGCCCCAGCATTTT. The variable domain in full, with the rest retrieved from reference TRBV18 and TRBJ1-5, is NAGVMQNPRHLVRRRGQEARLRCSPMKGHSHVYWYRQLPEEGLKFMVYLQKENIIDESGMPKERFSAEFPKEGPSILRIQQVVRGDSAAYFCASSPETGGNQPQHFGDGTRLSIL.

The rearrangement links TRBV15 to TRBJ2-2; D uncertain. Germline V CDR1 and CDR2: LNHNV, YYDKDF (reference sequence). The CDR3 is 16 residues long. V lost 0 bases and J 4 bases, leaving 12 bases between the germline ends. The CDR3 DNA reads as TGTGCCACCAGCAGAGACCGCCTGATAGTCACCGGGGAGCTGTTTTTT. It codes for CATSRDRLIVTGELFF.

The chain joins TRBV7-9 to TRBJ2-1; 7 nucleotides align to TRBD2. Germline V CDR1 and CDR2: SEHNR, FQNEAQ (reference sequence). The CDR3 is 13 residues long. Losses at the gene ends were 11 bases for V and 4 bases for J; bases not matched to a gene: 8. CDR3 region: CASRGEGYNEQFF. CDR3 DNA sequence: TGTGCCTCCCGGGGGGAGGGTTACAATGAGCAGTTCTTC.

J is TRBJ1-2 and V is TRBV27; D might be TRBD1 (6 bases). The V end was cut by 5 bases, the J end by 5 bases, with 21 bases between. This CDR3 contains 16 residues. Germline V gives CDR1 MNHEY, CDR2 SMNVEV (reference sequence). CDR3 nucleotides: TGTGCCAGCAGTGAGGGGATTCCGGGACACCTTTATGGCTACACCTTC. Its protein product is CASSEGIPGHLYGYTF.

The chain has TRBV28 and TRBJ1-4, with 7 bases matching TRBD1. The J segment lost 3 bases and the V segment lost 5 bases, leaving 3 bases of the junction unmatched. The CDR3 sequence is 14 residues long. Germline V CDR1 and CDR2: MDHEN, SYDVKM. The CDR3 nucleotides read TGTGCCAGCAGTCGGACAGGACCTAATGAAAAACTGTTTTTT. Its translation is CASSRTGPNEKLFF. Full variable domain (missing parts from reference TRBV28 and TRBJ1-4): DVKVTQSSRYLVKRTGEKVFLECVQDMDHENMFWYRQDPGLGLRLIYFSYDVKMKEKGDIPEGYSVSREKKERFSLILESASTNQTSMYLCASSRTGPNEKLFFGSGTQLSVL.

The CDR3 protein is CASSRQGEQYF. CDR3 sequence (DNA): TGTGCCAGCTCTCGACAGGGGGAGCAGTACTTC. The chain recombines TRBV18 with TRBJ2-7, with 8 bases that match TRBD1. Losses at the gene ends were 6 bases for V and 7 bases for J; bases not matched to a gene: 2. CDR1 and CDR2 from the germline V gene are KGHSH and LQKENI. This CDR3 is built from 11 residues.

About this clone: A read error may produce the germline difference seen at one junction end. The chain recombines TRBV10-3 with TRBJ2-2; 12 bases are a match to TRBD1. Germline CDR1 ENHRY, CDR2 SYGVKD. This CDR3 has 15 amino acids. CDR3 nucleotides: TGTGCCATCACTGAGGGACAGGGGGCCGTCGGGGAGCTGTTTTTT. The encoded protein is CAITEGQGAVGELFF.

This clone has only a few counts. J is TRBJ1-2 and V is TRBV9; D is possibly TRBD1 (5 bases). The CDR3 sequence is 18 residues long. In germline, CDR1 is SGDLS, CDR2 YYNGEE. V was shortened by 1 base and J by 8 bases, with 27 bases between the two germline ends. CDR3 in DNA: TGTGCCAGCAGCGTACTCTTGGGATCTTCGGCCAGGGCTCAAGGCTACACCTTC. Translated: CASSVLLGSSARAQGYTF.

The CDR3 DNA is TGTGCCAGCAGTGACTGGACAGGGGGTCAAGAGACCCAGTACTTC. Translated, it gives CASSDWTGGQETQYF. The chain recombines TRBV25-1 with TRBJ2-5; 10 bases match TRBD1. After removal of 3 bases from V and 2 bases from J, the junction contained 3 bases not matched to a gene. Germline V lookup: CDR1 MGHDK, CDR2 SYGVNS. This CDR3 region has 15 residues. The full variable domain, its missing parts supplied by reference TRBV25-1 and TRBJ2-5, is EADIYQTPRYLVIGTGKKITLECSQTMGHDKMYWYQQDPGMELHLIHYSYGVNSTEKGDLSSESTVSRIRTEHFPLTLESARPSHTSQYLCASSDWTGGQETQYFGPGTRLLVL.